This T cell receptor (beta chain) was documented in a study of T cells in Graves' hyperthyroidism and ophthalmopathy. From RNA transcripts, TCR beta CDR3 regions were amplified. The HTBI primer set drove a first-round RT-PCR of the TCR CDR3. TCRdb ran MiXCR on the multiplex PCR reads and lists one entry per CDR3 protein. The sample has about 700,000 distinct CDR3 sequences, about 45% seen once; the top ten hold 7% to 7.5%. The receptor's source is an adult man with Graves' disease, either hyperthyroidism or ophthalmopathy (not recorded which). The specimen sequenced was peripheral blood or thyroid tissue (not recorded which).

The CDR3 here is CASWAVMNTEAFF. The CDR3 nucleotides read TGTGCCAGCTGGGCAGTGATGAACACTGAAGCTTTCTTT. This chain connects TRBV2 to TRBJ1-1; D not resolved. The CDR3 is 13 amino acids. Looked up from germline, CDR1 is SNHLY and CDR2 is FYNNEI. V shed 8 bases and J shed 0 bases, with 10 bases lying between them.